The 9 T cell receptor beta chains presented below share a single source sample, sequenced in a study of T-cell reconstitution after alpha-beta-depleted transplantation in children. The library targeted TCRbeta and was prepared with unique molecular identifiers. TCRdb analysed the PCR reads with MiXCR anew, one entry per CDR3 protein. The table shows about 78,000 distinct CDR3 sequences, with approximately 14% occurring only once. The specimen was PBMCs, mostly from graft donor cells, collected 180 days after TCRalphabeta/CD19-depleted stem cell transplant. The receptor set was obtained from a male patient under 10 years old who had a stem cell transplant for acute lymphoblastic leukemia, so the T cells may come from the graft donor.

The rearrangement links TRBV7-3 to TRBJ1-6, with D possibly being TRBD1 (6 bases). Germline V gene sequence: CDR1 SGHTA, CDR2 FQGTGA. Trimming took 2 bases from V and 8 from J, leaving 10 bases between them. This CDR3 is 14 amino acids long. CDR3 sequence: CASSLQGHDSPLHF. The DNA for the CDR3 is TGTGCCAGCAGCTTACAGGGGCATGATTCACCCCTCCACTTT.

There are a few counts of this clonotype. This chain connects TRBV5-1 to TRBJ2-1, with D perhaps matching TRBD1 (6 bases). Trimming took off 4 bases at V and 8 bases at J, with 10 bases between the two ends. The germline V gene encodes CDR1 SGHRS and CDR2 YFSETQ. The CDR3 length is 12 residues. The CDR3 sequence is CASSIQGHEQFF. CDR3 in DNA: TGCGCCAGCAGCATACAGGGACATGAGCAGTTCTTC. Combining the CDR3 with reference TRBV5-1 and TRBJ2-1 gives the whole variable domain KAGVTQTPRYLIKTRGQQVTLSCSPISGHRSVSWYQQTPGQGLQFLFEYFSETQRNKGNFPGRFSGRQFSNSRSEMNVSTLELGDSALYLCASSIQGHEQFFGPGTRLTVL.

The chain combines TRBV12-3 or TRBV12-4 with TRBJ2-3; 11 bases fit TRBD2. CDR3 size: 17 residues. V gave up 4 bases and J gave up 1 base; unmatched junction bases: 7. The CDR3 spells CASSSLAGGRGTDTQYF. CDR3 in DNA: TGTGCCAGCAGTTCCCTAGCGGGGGGACGAGGCACAGATACGCAGTATTTT.

V gene TRBV30 combines with J gene TRBJ2-6; 7 nucleotides match TRBD1. The CDR3 length is 11 residues. CDR1 is GTSNPN, CDR2 SVGIG, per germline (reference sequence). V was pared by 6 bases and J by 9 bases, with 2 bases of the junction left unmatched. CDR3 in amino acids: CACRQGNVLTF. In DNA form, the CDR3 reads TGTGCCTGTCGACAGGGCAACGTCCTGACTTTC.

This clonotype was detected a few times. This chain connects TRBV7-2 to TRBJ1-1; D is uncertain. CDR1 and CDR2 from the germline V gene are SGHTA and FQGNSA. The germline V and J ends were trimmed by 1 base and 5 bases, with 5 bases remaining between them. CDR3 length equals 12 residues. For the CDR3, the DNA is TGTGCCAGCAGCTTAGAGTGGACTGAAGCTTTCTTT. Protein sequence: CASSLEWTEAFF. The whole variable domain, remainder taken from reference TRBV7-2 and TRBJ1-1, is GAGVSQSPSNKVTEKGKDVELRCDPISGHTALYWYRQSLGQGLEFLIYFQGNSAPDKSGLPSDRFSAERTGGSVSTLTIQRTQQEDSAVYLCASSLEWTEAFFGQGTRLTVV.

The chain links TRBV7-2 to TRBJ2-3, with 7 nucleotides matching TRBD2. This CDR3 has 14 residues. The V gene's germline CDR1 is SGHTA and CDR2 FQGNSA. J gave up 2 bases and V 4 bases, and 3 bases lay outside the gene matches. DNA for the CDR3: TGTGCCAGCAGCTGGGGGACTATCACAGATACGCAGTATTTT. It codes for CASSWGTITDTQYF.

This clonotype was detected a few times. A junction end diverges from the germline sequence, so it may reflect a read error. CDR3 in DNA: TGTGCCAGCAGCTTAGGAGGGTACGGGCAGTACTTC. It is translated as CASSLGGYGQYF. V usage is TRBV7-2 and J usage is TRBJ2-7; D perhaps matches TRBD2 (5 bases). The V gene's germline CDR1 is SGHTA and CDR2 FQGNSA. This CDR3 spans 12 amino acids. Variable domain in full (rest from reference TRBV7-2 and TRBJ2-7): GAGVSQSPSNKVTEKGKDVELRCDPISGHTALYWYRQSLGQGLEFLIYFQGNSAPDKSGLPSDRFSAERTGGSVSTLTIQRTQQEDSAVYLCASSLGGYGQYFGPGTRLTVT.

V gene TRBV5-1 combines with J gene TRBJ1-2; 8 nucleotides align to TRBD1. CDR1 and CDR2 (germline): SGHRS, YFSETQ. V was clipped by 4 bases and J by 6 bases; unmatched bases: 8. CDR3 size: 14 residues. DNA for the CDR3: TGCGCCAGCAGCCCCCTGGCAGGGGGCAATGGCTACACCTTC. It is translated as CASSPLAGGNGYTF.

This clonotype was counted between two and nine times. Its ends do not fully match the called genes, so a read error is possible. V is TRBV4-2 and J is TRBJ1-4, with D possibly TRBD1 on 5 matching bases. Germline lookup yields CDR1 LGHNA and CDR2 YNFKEQ. The CDR3 totals 16 residues. This CDR3 is CASSKDGGRGGEKLFF. The CDR3 DNA is TGTGCCAGCAGCAAAGATGGGGGACGGGGCGGTGAAAAACTGTTTTTT.